This entry is about one TCR beta chain. Its antigen has not been determined. No base-level quality is on record; no much larger clone is a single base apart. A single peripheral blood draw of around 120 mL on average was collected from each donor into heparinised tubes. A BD FACSAria II and a panel including CD45RO, CCR7, CD25, CD127, CD95 and CD27 were used to sort naive, central memory, regulatory and stem cell-like memory CD4+ T cells. Every sorted population had a purity above 95%. PBMCs were isolated right away by Lymphoprep density gradient centrifugation and were stained directly, without culture. To minimize batch effects, samples were stained and sorted in pairs, one healthy donor with one patient per experiment. CDR1 SGHVS and CDR2 FNYEAQ are derived from the germline V gene. The trim is 2 bases for V and 3 bases for J, with a gap of 1 base between the germline ends. The CDR3 spans 11 residues, from the cysteine through the phenylalanine. Of all the DNA, just the CDR3 is kept, 33 bases in frame from base 1.

The data were obtained in a study of beta chain features in type 1 diabetes (dated by TCRdb to the late 2010s). Regarding the complete study: Mean age, gender distribution, total cell number and subset yield were not different between patients and healthy donors. Across all samples, 107,917,701 sorted cells were examined, and cell number per subset correlated strongly with RNA yield. In the study, TCRB repertoires of sorted circulating CD4+ T cell subsets from recently diagnosed type 1 diabetes patients were compared with those of matched healthy donors. Whereas all 30 or so donors provided naive and central memory subsets, regulatory and stem cell-like memory subsets were isolated from just 8 patients and roughly 8 healthy donors.

The High Capacity cDNA Reverse Transcription Kit was used to reverse transcribe all of the isolated RNA, meaning that expressed TCRB transcripts were what got sequenced. Deep immunoSEQ sequencing was performed on naive, central memory and regulatory T cell samples, with an average of around 3.4 million total reads per sample. Sorted cells were lysed in RLT buffer and RNA was extracted with DNase-treated RNeasy Micro or Mini kits, depending on cell number. Each cell subset was processed on its own to prevent cross-contamination, while patient and healthy donor samples were processed together. Using the immunoSEQ multiplex PCR, TCRB sequences were amplified from cDNA into 87-bp fragments spanning the CDR3 region. Sequencing of the amplicons was performed on the Illumina HiSeq platform. Regarding the original processing steps: Synthetic template baselines were used to correct PCR bias computationally, reads within Hamming distance 2 were collapsed, and singletons that could not be merged were discarded. Reads were aligned against IMGT to assign V, D and J genes, CDR3 length and insertions or deletions at six rearrangement sites. Within each subset, clonotype counts were normalized to the number of sorted cells before true diversity and Gini coefficients were calculated with the tcR R package. The overlap coefficient, calculated on TCRB nucleotide sequences, was used to quantify repertoire sharing. The table comes from immuneACCESS by way of TCRdb, which keeps in-frame sequences with V and J called. Part of the clones is missing from these tables; in studies checked, under half for an unresolved V gene and the rest for unknown reasons. Clone size and the V and J calls come from that table; the DNA yielded D and trimming. In all, the sample holds about 390,000 clones, and about 10% of those were seen once. The leading ten clones occupy roughly 0.6% of the sample.

The investigation overall reported the following: Because cDNA was sequenced instead of genomic DNA, highly expressing activated cells could be over-represented, though the groups showed no difference in activation or CD3 levels. HLA sub-analyses involved small numbers of individuals, so any influence of HLA type on TCRB rearrangement remained unresolved. PCR may preferentially amplify shorter templates, but because patient and control samples were amplified and corrected together, any resulting skew would affect both groups equally. In all four CD4+ subsets, TCRB CDR3 length was moderately but significantly shorter in type 1 diabetes patients. At VDJ recombination sites, type 1 diabetes patients had fewer insertions and more deleted nucleotides, which implies abnormalities in thymic rearrangement. The naive, central memory and regulatory TCRB repertoires appeared to resemble one another more closely among patients than among healthy donors.

The sequence derives from a man aged 25-45 years with type 1 diabetes. The source material was central memory CD4+ T cells from blood. Recombination connected TRBV7-6 to TRBJ2-5; the D gene remains uncertain. The nucleotide sequence is given as TGTGCCAGCAGCTTAAAAGAGACCCAGTACTTC. It is translated as CASSLKETQYF. Reference TRBV7-6 and TRBJ2-5 proteins supply the regions before and after the CDR3; the full variable domain is: GAGVSQSPRYKVTKRGQDVALRCDPISGHVSLYWYRQALGQGPEFLTYFNYEAQQDKSGLPNDRFSAERPEGSISTLTIQRTEQRDSAMYRCASSLKETQYFGPGTRLLVL.